Detailed here is one T cell receptor (beta chain). This clonotype was seen a few times. Its specific antigen is unknown. No base-level quality is on record; no much larger clone is a single base apart. Sequenced on an Illumina HiSeq 1500. Using fastp at Q25 and MiXCR, TCRdb reprocessed the public reads and kept productive beta chains. CDR3 protein sequences are deduplicated, and each keeps its most common genes and DNA. In all, the sample holds about 68,000 distinct CDR3 sequences, and 20% to 25% of those were seen once. Almost 80% of the sample belongs to the ten largest clones. The record originates from a study of T cell repertoires in cytomegalovirus infection (dated by TCRdb to the late 2010s). For context, the study as a whole: Because public TCR beta signatures pointed to carriage of CMV infection together with the matching HLA type, the HLA type of each donor mattered for the analysis. Beyond this particular receptor, the publication reports: In both this cohort and an independent approximately 370-donor cohort, the cumulative frequency of public TCR beta family members distinguished carriers of CMV infection plus the relevant HLA type. The ex vivo response was dominated by HLA-C-restricted CMV-specific TCR beta clonotypes, which also provided the single most frequent clonotype in two of eight donors.

The CDR3 goes from the cysteine to the phenylalanine over 13 residues. The DNA shown is the 39-base CDR3, in frame from base 1. Trimming at the junction amounts to 0 bases on V and 7 bases on J, and the germline ends lie 8 bases apart. The germline V gene encodes CDR1 SGHNT and CDR2 YYREEE (reference sequence). Recombination linked TRBV5-4 to TRBJ1-5; perhaps TRBD1 is the D gene, with 6 bases matching. This clonotype originated in a human donor in good health (CMV status not recorded). Some clones in this sample may be carry-over from other donors' samples. Sequenced material: PBMCs, sequenced either directly or after in vitro stimulation (not recorded which). The encoded CDR3 is CASSLEGEQPQHF. The DNA is TGTGCCAGCAGCTTGGAGGGGGAACAGCCCCAGCATTTT.